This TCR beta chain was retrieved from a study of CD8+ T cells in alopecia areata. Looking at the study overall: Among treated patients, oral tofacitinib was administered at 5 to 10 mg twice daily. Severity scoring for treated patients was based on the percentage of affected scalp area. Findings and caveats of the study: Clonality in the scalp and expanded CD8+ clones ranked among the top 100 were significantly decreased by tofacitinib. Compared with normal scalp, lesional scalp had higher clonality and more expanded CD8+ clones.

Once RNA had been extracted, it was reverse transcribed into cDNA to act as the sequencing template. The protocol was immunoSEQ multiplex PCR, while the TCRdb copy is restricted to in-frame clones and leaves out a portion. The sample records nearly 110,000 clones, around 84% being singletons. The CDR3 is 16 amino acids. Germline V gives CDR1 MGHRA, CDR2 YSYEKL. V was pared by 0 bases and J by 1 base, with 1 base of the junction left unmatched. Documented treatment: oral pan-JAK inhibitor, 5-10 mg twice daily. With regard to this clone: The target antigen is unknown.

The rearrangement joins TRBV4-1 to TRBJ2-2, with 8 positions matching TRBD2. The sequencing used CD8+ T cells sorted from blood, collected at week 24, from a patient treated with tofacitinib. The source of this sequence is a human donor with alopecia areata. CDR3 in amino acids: CASSQELAVNTGELFF. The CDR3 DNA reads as TGCGCCAGCAGCCAAGAACTAGCGGTGAACACCGGGGAGCTGTTTTTT.